The 28 T cell receptor beta chains listed next were all sequenced from one sample in a study of breast tumors, draining lymph nodes, adjacent tissues. TCRdb re-derived calls from the multiplex PCR reads in MiXCR, one entry per CDR3 protein. The data show about 230,000 distinct CDR3 sequences, 32% seen once. Axillary draining lymph nodes of breast cancer patients supplied the node samples. The sequencing input was axillary lymph node tissue. These receptors were obtained from a female donor with breast cancer. Some clones in this sample may be carry-over from other donors' samples.

This clonotype was detected ten times or more. The chain carries TRBV27 and TRBJ2-5, with a tentative D call TRBD1 (7 bases). The CDR3 sequence is 15 residues long. Trimming removed 5 bases at V and 5 bases at J, with 18 bases between. Germline V gene sequence: CDR1 MNHEY, CDR2 SMNVEV (reference sequence). As DNA, the CDR3 is TGTGCCAGCAGTGAACAGGGGACCCGGGGGGAGACCCAGTACTTC. It encodes CASSEQGTRGETQYF.

This clonotype was found many times. This chain links TRBV14 with TRBJ2-5; 12 nucleotides line up with TRBD2. With 4 bases clipped from V and 5 bases from J, the junction kept 8 bases outside the gene matches. Looked up from germline, CDR1 is SGHDN and CDR2 is FVKESK. The CDR3 is made up of 16 amino acids. CDR3 nucleotides: TGTGCCAGCAGCCCCCTGCTAGCGGGAGGGGGTGAGACCCAGTACTTC. Its translation: CASSPLLAGGGETQYF. The full variable domain, with the rest looked up from reference TRBV14 and TRBJ2-5, is EAGVTQFPSHSVIEKGQTVTLRCDPISGHDNLYWYRRVMGKEIKFLLHFVKESKQDESGMPNNRFLAERTGGTYSTLKVQPAELEDSGVYFCASSPLLAGGGETQYFGPGTRLLVL.

The chain employs TRBV6-4 and TRBJ2-1; 7 nucleotides align to TRBD1. CDR1 and CDR2 from the germline V gene are MRHNA and SNTAGT. The ends lost 6 bases at V and 5 bases at J; junction bases unmatched: 10. The CDR3 is made up of 15 amino acids. The CDR3 sequence: CASSPDRLSHNEQFF. In nucleotides, the CDR3 is TGTGCCAGCAGCCCGGACAGGCTAAGCCACAATGAGCAGTTCTTC.

Concerning this clonotype itself: An end of the junction differs from the germline gene, which may be a read error. The chain uses TRBV11-3 and TRBJ2-1, with 8 nucleotides matching TRBD2. Germline assignment: CDR1 SGHNT and CDR2 YENEEA. CDR3 length equals 19 residues. CDR3 in amino acids: CASGLAGLVAGGAHNEQFF. For the CDR3, the DNA is TGTGCCAGCGGCTTAGCTGGGCTAGTGGCGGGAGGAGCCCACAATGAGCAGTTCTTC. The variable domain in full, with the rest retrieved from reference TRBV11-3 and TRBJ2-1, is EAGVVQSPRYKIIEKKQPVAFWCNPISGHNTLYWYLQNLGQGPELLIRYENEEAVDDSQLPKDRFSAERLKGVDSTLKIQPAELGDSAVYLCASGLAGLVAGGAHNEQFFGPGTRLTVL.

This clonotype was found many times. V gene TRBV20-1 combines with J gene TRBJ1-4; 7 positions match TRBD1. The CDR3 has 12 amino acids. J gave up 7 bases and V 5 bases, and 4 bases lay outside the gene matches. Germline CDR1 DFQATT, CDR2 SNEGSKA (reference sequence). CDR3 sequence: CSAPGTAEKLFF. As DNA, the CDR3 is TGCAGTGCTCCCGGGACAGCTGAAAAACTGTTTTTT.

The V and J genes are TRBV19 and TRBJ1-1; D call uncertain. V was clipped by 7 bases and J by 1 base, with 13 bases between them. This CDR3 has 14 amino acids. Germline CDR1 LNHDA, CDR2 SQIVND (reference sequence). The CDR3 nucleotides are TGTGCCAGTACCTCCTGGACGAGGAACACTGAAGCTTTCTTT. Its protein product is CASTSWTRNTEAFF.

This clonotype has ten or more counts. The V gene is TRBV9, the J gene TRBJ2-7; D perhaps matches TRBD1 (5 bases). The CDR3 has 12 amino acids. Per the germline V gene, CDR1 is SGDLS and CDR2 is YYNGEE. Trimming cost V 3 bases and J 3 bases, with 7 bases left between them. CDR3 bases: TGTGCCAGCAGCGCAGACAGCTACGAGCAGTACTTC. It codes for CASSADSYEQYF.

This clonotype was recorded at least ten times. The chain uses TRBV6-6 and TRBJ2-5, with D possibly TRBD2 on 5 matching bases. Germline V gene lookup returns CDR1 MNHNY and CDR2 SVGAGI (reference sequence). The CDR3 has 14 amino acids. V dropped 3 bases and J dropped 5 bases, with 13 bases sitting between them. CDR3 loop: CASSYTRRAETQYF. As DNA, the CDR3 is TGTGCCAGCAGTTATACTAGGCGCGCTGAGACCCAGTACTTC.

A word on this clonotype: The conserved phenylalanine or tryptophan normally closing the CDR3 is absent here, so this likely arose from a read error. The rearrangement links TRBV7-3 to TRBJ2-7, with D maybe TRBD2 (6 bases). Germline CDR1 reads SGHTA; CDR2 reads FQGTGA. V gave up 5 bases and J gave up 4 bases, with 15 bases separating them. CDR3 length: 14 residues. The CDR3 is CASSQVIGSYEQYL. In DNA, the CDR3 is TGTGCCAGCAGCCAAGTAATCGGGAGTTACGAGCAGTACCTC.

The CDR3 DNA reads as TGCAGCGTTGTCGTCCGGGACCCGCAGCATGAGCAGTATTTT. Residues: CSVVVRDPQHEQYF. The chain uses TRBV29-1 and TRBJ2-3; D tentatively fits TRBD1 or TRBD2 (5 bases each). In germline, CDR1 is SQVTM, CDR2 ANQGSEA. CDR3 size: 14 residues. Trimming pared 4 bases from V and 11 bases from J, leaving 22 bases between.

This clonotype was picked up many times. This chain links TRBV27 with TRBJ2-1, with 10 positions matching TRBD1. The CDR3 is 14 residues long. V lost 8 bases to trimming and J lost 10 bases; unmatched junction nucleotides: 11. The germline V gene encodes CDR1 MNHEY and CDR2 SMNVEV (reference sequence). CDR3 loop: CASEGTGASGEQFF. CDR3 sequence (DNA): TGTGCCAGCGAGGGGACAGGGGCGAGTGGGGAGCAGTTCTTC.

This clonotype appeared many times. The chain links TRBV6-2 or TRBV6-3 to TRBJ2-7, with TRBD2 identical over 7 bases. The germline V gene encodes CDR1 MNHEY and CDR2 SVGEGT. There are 14 residues in the CDR3. Losses at the gene ends were 2 bases for V and 5 bases for J; bases not matched to a gene: 6. CDR3 DNA sequence: TGTGCCAGCAGTTACGGCGGGAGTGTCGACGAGCAGTACTTC. It specifies CASSYGGSVDEQYF.

This clonotype occurred many times. The chain couples TRBV5-1 to TRBJ1-6; D may be TRBD1 (5 bases). The germline CDR1 and CDR2 sequences are SGHRS and YFSETQ. The V end lost 4 bases, the J end lost 10 bases, and 15 bases lay between the germline ends. This CDR3 contains 14 residues. CDR3 sequence reads: CASSPMEGRSPLHF. DNA of the CDR3: TGCGCCAGCAGCCCCATGGAGGGGCGGTCACCCCTCCACTTT.

Turning to this clonotype: The CDR3 does not end in the conserved phenylalanine or tryptophan, so this is likely a read error. The chain employs TRBV7-2 and TRBJ2-3; the match to TRBD2 covers 9 bases. The CDR3 has 17 amino acids. Per the germline V gene, CDR1 is SGHTA and CDR2 is FQGNSA. The CDR3 coding sequence is TGTGCCAGCAGCTTACTAGCGGGATTTCTAGGCACAGATCCGCAGTATTCT. The encoded protein is CASSLLAGFLGTDPQYS.

This clonotype was counted at least ten times. The CDR3 sequence is CASSSRLAGVGNEQFF. The DNA for the CDR3 is TGTGCCAGCAGCTCTCGACTAGCGGGAGTAGGTAATGAGCAGTTCTTC. The chain links TRBV7-2 to TRBJ2-1, with 12 bases aligning to TRBD2. The germline CDR1 and CDR2 sequences are SGHTA and FQGNSA. The CDR3 loop spans 16 amino acids. After removal of 4 bases from V and 7 bases from J, the junction contained 8 bases not matched to a gene.

The CDR3 spells CAGFLTGAHGYTF. The CDR3 region has the DNA TGTGCCGGATTTCTGACAGGGGCCCATGGCTACACCTTC. The chain combines TRBV6-1 with TRBJ1-2; 8 bases fit TRBD1. Germline V gene data show CDR1 as MNHNS and CDR2 as SASEGT. J lost 6 bases, V lost 11 bases, and 11 bases had no gene match. The CDR3 is 13 amino acids.

This clonotype was observed many times. The chain has TRBV5-5 and TRBJ2-1; 11 nucleotides line up with TRBD2. Germline CDR1 and CDR2: SGHKS and YYEKEE (reference sequence). V was pared by 2 bases and J by 9 bases, with 4 bases of the junction left unmatched. This CDR3 is built from 14 residues. CDR3 DNA: TGTGCCAGCAGCTTACTAGCGGGAGTTGGTGAGCAGTTCTTC. Translation gives CASSLLAGVGEQFF.

Turning to this clonotype: Germline is not matched at one junction end, which may reflect a read error. V is TRBV20-1 and J is TRBJ1-6; perhaps TRBD1 as D (5 bases). Germline CDR1 is DFQATT and CDR2 is SNEGSKA (reference sequence). This CDR3 has 13 amino acids. CDR3 DNA sequence: TGCAGTGCCGAGGGACGGCCGAACTCACCCTTCCACTTT. Amino acid sequence: CSAEGRPNSPFHF.

This clonotype came up many times. The chain is built from TRBV19 and TRBJ1-4, with TRBD1 matching 7 bases. The CDR3 runs 15 residues. V trimming: 6 bases; J trimming: 8 bases; junction bases outside the gene matches: 12. Germline-derived CDR1 and CDR2 are LNHDA and SQIVND (reference sequence). Here the CDR3 reads CASRKLRDRGEKLFF. The DNA for the CDR3 is TGTGCCAGTAGGAAATTGCGGGACAGAGGAGAAAAACTGTTTTTT.

This clonotype was counted at least ten times. The DNA of the CDR3 is TGTGCCAGCAGCCAAGGTATCGGGACAGGCAGTCAGCCCCAGCATTTT. Translated: CASSQGIGTGSQPQHF. The chain joins TRBV3-1 to TRBJ1-5; 8 bases align to TRBD1. The V gene end was trimmed by 1 base and the J gene end by 6 bases; junction bases not matched to a gene: 8. Germline-derived CDR1 and CDR2 are LGHDT and YNNKEL (reference sequence). This CDR3 is 16 amino acids long. The variable domain in full, completed from reference TRBV3-1 and TRBJ1-5, reads DTAVSQTPKYLVTQMGNDKSIKCEQNLGHDTMYWYKQDSKKFLKIMFSYNNKELIINETVPNRFSPKSPDKAHLNLHINSLELGDSAVYFCASSQGIGTGSQPQHFGDGTRLSIL.

Comments on this clonotype: A junction end diverges from the germline sequence, so it may reflect a read error. The chain employs TRBV9 and TRBJ2-5; the match to TRBD2 covers 7 bases. Looked up from germline, CDR1 is SGDLS and CDR2 is YYNGEE. The CDR3 loop spans 14 amino acids. The CDR3 DNA follows: TGTGCCAGCAGCGCTAGCGGAGCCCGCGAGACCCAGTCCTTC. Residues: CASSASGARETQSF.

The sample holds many counts of this clonotype. The gene calls are TRBV30 and TRBJ2-1; weak D call: TRBD2 (6 bases). CDR3 length equals 14 residues. V gave up 6 bases and J gave up 3 bases, with 15 bases separating them. Germline CDR1 and CDR2: GTSNPN and SVGIG (reference sequence). The CDR3 DNA sequence: TGTGCCTGCAATGGGCTAGCGAACTACAATGAGCAGTTCTTC. Encoded protein: CACNGLANYNEQFF.

This clonotype was observed many times. This rearrangement joins TRBV14 to TRBJ1-6, with D possibly matching TRBD1 (5 bases). The CDR3 consists of 14 residues. Germline V gene lookup returns CDR1 SGHDN and CDR2 FVKESK. V gave up 2 bases and J gave up 7 bases, with 9 bases separating them. CDR3 in amino acids: CASSQTGRNSPLHF. The CDR3 DNA reads TGTGCCAGCAGCCAAACAGGAAGGAATTCACCCCTCCACTTT.

This clonotype was counted at least ten times. This chain connects TRBV10-3 to TRBJ1-2, with 10 bases lining up with TRBD1. CDR3 length: 17 residues. Germline CDR1 is ENHRY and CDR2 is SYGVKD. V lost 6 bases, J lost 4 bases, and 14 bases stayed unmatched. The CDR3 DNA reads as TGTGCCATCAGAACCGACAGGGGGCGCTTATACGGCTATGGCTACACCTTC. Translation gives CAIRTDRGRLYGYGYTF.

Of note for this clonotype: This could be a read error, since a much larger clone is one nucleotide away. The rearrangement uses TRBV11-3 and TRBJ2-5; D perhaps matches TRBD1 (6 bases). Germline V gene lookup returns CDR1 SGHNT and CDR2 YENEEA. This CDR3 has 13 residues. CDR3 residues: CASSPTGQATQYF. The CDR3 coding sequence is TGTGCCAGCAGCCCGACAGGCCAAGCGACCCAGTACTTC.

This clonotype has a count of ten or more. The rearrangement links TRBV28 to TRBJ2-7, with TRBD1 matching 8 bases. The CDR3 is 16 amino acids. CDR1 is MDHEN, CDR2 SYDVKM, per germline. The junction had 9 bases not matched to a gene; V was cut back by 5 bases and J by 0 bases. DNA of the CDR3: TGTGCCAGCAGTCTACCGGACAGGGCGTTCTCCTACGAGCAGTACTTC. It is translated as CASSLPDRAFSYEQYF.

This clonotype was seen at least ten times. The chain recombines TRBV20-1 with TRBJ2-7, with D tentatively TRBD1 or TRBD2 (5 bases each). The V and J ends lost 1 base and 5 bases respectively, with 21 bases between them. From germline, CDR1 is DFQATT and CDR2 SNEGSKA (reference sequence). The CDR3 consists of 16 residues. This chain's CDR3 is CSARVGLAGLGHEQYF. CDR3 in DNA: TGCAGTGCTAGAGTGGGGTTGGCGGGTCTGGGACACGAGCAGTACTTC.

Comments on this clonotype: The CDR3 does not end in the conserved phenylalanine or tryptophan, so this is likely a read error. Because the CDR3's place on the DNA is in doubt, the DNA is left out and the CDR3 is given as listed by TCRdb. The V and J genes are TRBV29-1 and TRBJ2-6; the DNA was not used to check the table's D call, TRBD1. The CDR3 length is 9 residues, termini included. CDR1 is SQVTM, CDR2 ANQGSEA, per germline. CDR3 sequence: CSVQTGGDT.